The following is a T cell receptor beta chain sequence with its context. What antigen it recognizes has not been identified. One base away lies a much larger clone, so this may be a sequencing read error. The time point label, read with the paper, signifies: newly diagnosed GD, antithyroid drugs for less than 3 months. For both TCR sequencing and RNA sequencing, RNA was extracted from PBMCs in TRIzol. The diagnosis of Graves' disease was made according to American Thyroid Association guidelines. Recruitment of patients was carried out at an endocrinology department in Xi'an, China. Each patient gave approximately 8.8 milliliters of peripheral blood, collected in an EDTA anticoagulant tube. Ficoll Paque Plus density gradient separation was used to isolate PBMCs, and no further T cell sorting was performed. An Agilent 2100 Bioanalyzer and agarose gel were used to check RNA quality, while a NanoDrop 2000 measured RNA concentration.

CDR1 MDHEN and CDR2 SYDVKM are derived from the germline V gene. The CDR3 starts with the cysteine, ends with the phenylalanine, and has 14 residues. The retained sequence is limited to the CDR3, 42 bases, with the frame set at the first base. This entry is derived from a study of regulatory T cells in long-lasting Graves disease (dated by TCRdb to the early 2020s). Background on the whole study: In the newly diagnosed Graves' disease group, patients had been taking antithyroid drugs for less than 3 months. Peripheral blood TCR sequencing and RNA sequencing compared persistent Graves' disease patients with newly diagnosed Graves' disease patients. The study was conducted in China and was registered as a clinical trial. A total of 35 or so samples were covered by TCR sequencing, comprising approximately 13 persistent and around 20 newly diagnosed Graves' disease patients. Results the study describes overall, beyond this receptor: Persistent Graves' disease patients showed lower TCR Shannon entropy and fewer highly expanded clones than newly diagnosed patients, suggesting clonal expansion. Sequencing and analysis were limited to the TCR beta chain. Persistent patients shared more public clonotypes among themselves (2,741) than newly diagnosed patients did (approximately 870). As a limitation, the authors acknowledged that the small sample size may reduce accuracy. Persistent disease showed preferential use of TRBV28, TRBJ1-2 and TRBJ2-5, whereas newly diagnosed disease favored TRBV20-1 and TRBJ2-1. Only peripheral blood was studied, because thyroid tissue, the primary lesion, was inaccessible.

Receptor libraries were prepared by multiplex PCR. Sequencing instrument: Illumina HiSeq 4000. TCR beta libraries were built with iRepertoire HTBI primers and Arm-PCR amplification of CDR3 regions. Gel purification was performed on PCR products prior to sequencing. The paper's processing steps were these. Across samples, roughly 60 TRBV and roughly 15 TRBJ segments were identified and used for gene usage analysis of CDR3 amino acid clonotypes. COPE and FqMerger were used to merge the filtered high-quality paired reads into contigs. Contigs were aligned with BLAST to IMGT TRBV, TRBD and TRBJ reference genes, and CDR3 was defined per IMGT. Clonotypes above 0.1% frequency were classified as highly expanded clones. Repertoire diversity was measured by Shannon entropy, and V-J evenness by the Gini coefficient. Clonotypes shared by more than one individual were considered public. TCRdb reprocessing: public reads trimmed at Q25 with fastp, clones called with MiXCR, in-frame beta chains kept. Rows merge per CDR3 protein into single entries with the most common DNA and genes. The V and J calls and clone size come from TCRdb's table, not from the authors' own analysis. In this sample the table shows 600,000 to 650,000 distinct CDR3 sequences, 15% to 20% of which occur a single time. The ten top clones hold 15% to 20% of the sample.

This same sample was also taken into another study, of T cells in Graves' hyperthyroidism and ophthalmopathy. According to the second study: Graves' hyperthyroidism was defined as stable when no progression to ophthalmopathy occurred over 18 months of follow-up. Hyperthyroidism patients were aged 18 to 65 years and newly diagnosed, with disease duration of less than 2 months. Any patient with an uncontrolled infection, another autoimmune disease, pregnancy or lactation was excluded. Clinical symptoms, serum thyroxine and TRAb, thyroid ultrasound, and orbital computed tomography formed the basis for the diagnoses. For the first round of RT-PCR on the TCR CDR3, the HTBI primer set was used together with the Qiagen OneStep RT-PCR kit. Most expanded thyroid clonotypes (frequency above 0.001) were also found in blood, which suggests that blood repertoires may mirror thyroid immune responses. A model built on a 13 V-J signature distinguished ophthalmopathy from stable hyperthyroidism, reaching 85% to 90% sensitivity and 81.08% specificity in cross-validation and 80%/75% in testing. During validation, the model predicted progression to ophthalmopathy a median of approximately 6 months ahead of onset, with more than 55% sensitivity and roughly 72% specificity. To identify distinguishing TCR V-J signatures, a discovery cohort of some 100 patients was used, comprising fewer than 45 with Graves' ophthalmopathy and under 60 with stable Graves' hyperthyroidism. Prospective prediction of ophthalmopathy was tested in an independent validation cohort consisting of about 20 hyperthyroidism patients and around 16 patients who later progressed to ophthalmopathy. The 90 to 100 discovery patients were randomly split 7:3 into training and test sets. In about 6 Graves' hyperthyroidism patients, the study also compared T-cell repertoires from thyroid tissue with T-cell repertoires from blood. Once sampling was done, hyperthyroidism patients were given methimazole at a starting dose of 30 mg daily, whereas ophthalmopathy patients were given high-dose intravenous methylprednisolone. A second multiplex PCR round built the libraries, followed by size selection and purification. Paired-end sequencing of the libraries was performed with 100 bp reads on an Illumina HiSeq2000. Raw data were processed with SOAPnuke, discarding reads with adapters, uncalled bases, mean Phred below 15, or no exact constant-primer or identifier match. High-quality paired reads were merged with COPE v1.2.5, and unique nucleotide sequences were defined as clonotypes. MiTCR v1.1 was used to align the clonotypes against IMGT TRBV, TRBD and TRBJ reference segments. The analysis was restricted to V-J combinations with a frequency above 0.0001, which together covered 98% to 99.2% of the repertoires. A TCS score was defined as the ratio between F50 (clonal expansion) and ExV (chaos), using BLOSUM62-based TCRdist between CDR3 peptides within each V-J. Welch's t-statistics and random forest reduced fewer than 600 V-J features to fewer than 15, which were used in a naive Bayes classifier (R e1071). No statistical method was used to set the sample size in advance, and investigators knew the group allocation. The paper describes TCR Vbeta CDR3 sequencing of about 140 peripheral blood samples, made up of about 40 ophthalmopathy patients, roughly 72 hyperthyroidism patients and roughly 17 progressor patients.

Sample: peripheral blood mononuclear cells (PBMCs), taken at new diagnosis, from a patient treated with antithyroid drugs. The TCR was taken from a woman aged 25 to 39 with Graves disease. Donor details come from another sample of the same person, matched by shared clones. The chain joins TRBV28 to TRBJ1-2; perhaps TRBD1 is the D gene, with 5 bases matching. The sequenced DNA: TGTGCCAACAGTTCAGCCCCGAGGGGCAATAGCTACACCTTC. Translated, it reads CANSSAPRGNSYTF.